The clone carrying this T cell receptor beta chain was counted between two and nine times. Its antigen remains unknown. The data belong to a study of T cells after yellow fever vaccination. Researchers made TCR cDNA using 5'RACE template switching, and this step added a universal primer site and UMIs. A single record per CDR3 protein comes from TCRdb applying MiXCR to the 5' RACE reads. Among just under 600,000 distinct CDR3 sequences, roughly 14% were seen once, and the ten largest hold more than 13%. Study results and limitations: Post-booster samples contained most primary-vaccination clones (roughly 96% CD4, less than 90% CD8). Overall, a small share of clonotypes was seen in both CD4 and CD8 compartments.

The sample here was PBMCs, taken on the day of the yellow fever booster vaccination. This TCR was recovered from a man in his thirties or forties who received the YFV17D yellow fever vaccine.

The CDR3 nucleotides are TGTGCCAGTAGGGAGAGCGCCACAGATACGCAGTATTTT. Protein: CASRESATDTQYF. This chain links TRBV19 with TRBJ2-3; D ambiguous. The CDR3 extends over 13 amino acids. V shed 6 bases and J shed 2 bases, with 9 bases lying between them. Germline V gene lookup returns CDR1 LNHDA and CDR2 SQIVND (reference sequence).